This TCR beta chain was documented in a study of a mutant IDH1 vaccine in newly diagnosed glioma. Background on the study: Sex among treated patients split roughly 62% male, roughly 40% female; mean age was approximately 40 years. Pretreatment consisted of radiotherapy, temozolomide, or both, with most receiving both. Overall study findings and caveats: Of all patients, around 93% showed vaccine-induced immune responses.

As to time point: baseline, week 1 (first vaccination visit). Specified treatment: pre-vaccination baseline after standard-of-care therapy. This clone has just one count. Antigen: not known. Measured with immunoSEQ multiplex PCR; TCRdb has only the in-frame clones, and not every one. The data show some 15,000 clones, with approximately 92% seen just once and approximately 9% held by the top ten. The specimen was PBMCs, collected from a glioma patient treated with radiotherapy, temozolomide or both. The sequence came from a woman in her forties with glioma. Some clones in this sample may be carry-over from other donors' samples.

The DNA for the CDR3 is TGTGCCAGCAGTCAGAGGGGGGCCCGGACAGATACGCAGTATTTT. This translates into CASSQRGARTDTQYF. The rearrangement joins TRBV6-1 to TRBJ2-3; the D gene could be TRBD1 or TRBD2 (6 bases each). V was pared by 5 bases and J by 3 bases, with 15 bases between. Germline values: CDR1 MNHNS, CDR2 SASEGT. The CDR3 consists of 15 residues.